The 20 T cell receptor beta chains presented below share a single source sample, sequenced in a study of T cells in Graves' hyperthyroidism and ophthalmopathy. It was RNA transcripts that yielded the amplified TCR beta CDR3 regions. HTBI primers were employed in a first-round RT-PCR of the TCR CDR3. TCRdb redid the calling of the multiplex PCR reads with MiXCR, one entry per CDR3 protein. The table has a few hundred thousand distinct CDR3 sequences, 15% to 20% seen once; the top ten hold 45% to 55%. The sample taken for sequencing was blood. The origin of the receptors is a woman aged 45 to 65 with Graves' hyperthyroidism.

This clonotype was detected ten times or more. The V gene is TRBV27, the J gene TRBJ2-7; D is undetermined. V lost 4 bases and J 3 bases, leaving 7 bases between the germline ends. Germline V lookup: CDR1 MNHEY, CDR2 SMNVEV (reference sequence). The length of the CDR3 is 12 residues. In DNA form, the CDR3 reads TGTGCCAGCAGTTCCCTAGGCTACGAGCAGTACTTC. Protein: CASSSLGYEQYF.

This clonotype was picked up many times. The chain joins TRBV12-3 or TRBV12-4 to TRBJ2-5, with D perhaps TRBD1 (6 bases). The CDR3 covers 15 residues. The V gene lost 2 bases and the J gene lost 3 bases, with 13 bases spanning the gap. The CDR3 DNA reads TGTGCCAGCAGTTTATGGGGGCAGGGCGAAGAGACCCAGTACTTC. Protein product: CASSLWGQGEETQYF.

Ten or more counts support this clonotype. The genes are TRBV28 and TRBJ2-3; no clear D. Deletions cut 3 bases from V and 4 bases from J, with 8 bases between. The CDR3 covers 13 residues. Germline CDR1 is MDHEN and CDR2 is SYDVKM. Here the CDR3 DNA reads TGTGCCAGCAGTTTGTTGGGATCAGATACGCAGTATTTT. This translates into CASSLLGSDTQYF.

This clonotype was observed a few times. The chain uses TRBV12-3 or TRBV12-4 and TRBJ2-4; no reliable D call. The CDR3 length is 15 residues. The ends were cut back, 3 bases at V and 0 bases at J, with 9 bases in the middle. The CDR3 coding sequence is TGTGCCAGCAGTTTCGACTTGTTAGCCAAAAACATTCAGTACTTC. Translated, it gives CASSFDLLAKNIQYF.

In this sample, this clonotype turned up many times. This rearrangement joins TRBV2 to TRBJ2-3; D call uncertain. V lost 7 bases and J 5 bases, leaving 13 bases between the germline ends. The V gene's germline CDR1 is SNHLY and CDR2 FYNNEI. CDR3 length: 13 amino acids. The CDR3 is CASTGYDGDTQYF. The CDR3 DNA reads as TGTGCCAGCACGGGCTACGACGGAGATACGCAGTATTTT.

The chain carries TRBV6-5 and TRBJ2-5; 11 bases fit TRBD2. The germline CDR1 and CDR2 sequences are MNHEY and SVGAGI. The CDR3 has 16 residues. V shed 0 bases, J shed 5 bases, and the junction held 5 bases outside the gene matches. The CDR3 nucleotides are TGTGCCAGCAGTTACTCCAGACTAGCGGGATTCGAGACCCAGTACTTC. This codes for CASSYSRLAGFETQYF.

Many counts were recorded for this clonotype. V and J are TRBV6-1 and TRBJ2-6; no clear D. CDR1 is MNHNS and CDR2 is SASEGT in the germline V gene. The V end was cut by 6 bases, the J end by 4 bases, with 16 bases between. The CDR3 extends over 16 amino acids. The CDR3 region is CASRKNIGSGANVLTF. As DNA, the CDR3 is TGTGCCAGCAGGAAGAACATAGGTTCCGGGGCCAACGTCCTGACTTTC.

This clonotype was observed a handful of times. V and J are TRBV12-3 or TRBV12-4 and TRBJ1-6, with D unresolved. V lost 5 bases and J lost 10, with 15 bases in between. This CDR3 spans 14 amino acids. In DNA form, the CDR3 reads TGTGCCAGCAGTCAACTCGACCGGAGATCACCCCTCCACTTT. It specifies CASSQLDRRSPLHF.

This clonotype has just a few counts. The chain links TRBV7-3 to TRBJ2-7; 8 bases are a match to TRBD1. Germline CDR1 reads SGHTA; CDR2 reads FQGTGA. The J segment lost 3 bases and the V segment lost 6 bases, leaving 10 bases of the junction unmatched. CDR3 length equals 15 residues. In DNA, the CDR3 is TGTGCCAGCAGTTCCGGACAGGGTGAGATCTACGAGCAGTACTTC. Its protein product is CASSSGQGEIYEQYF.

This rearrangement joins TRBV9 to TRBJ1-1; D might be TRBD1 (6 bases). V lost 3 bases to trimming and J lost 0 bases, with 9 bases between them. The CDR3 is 14 residues long. Per germline, CDR1 SGDLS and CDR2 YYNGEE. The CDR3 DNA sequence: TGTGCCAGCAGCGCCGGGGGCATGAACACTGAAGCTTTCTTT. It is translated as CASSAGGMNTEAFF.

V usage is TRBV7-9 and J usage is TRBJ2-5; no clear D gene. V lost 5 bases, J lost 7 bases, and 11 bases lay in between. CDR1 SEHNR and CDR2 FQNEAQ come from the germline V gene (reference sequence). The CDR3 has 12 residues. The CDR3 DNA follows: TGTGCCAGCAGCGCCCAAGAATTGACCCAGTACTTC. Encoded protein: CASSAQELTQYF. The full variable domain, completed using reference TRBV7-9 and TRBJ2-5, is DTGVSQNPRHKITKRGQNVTFRCDPISEHNRLYWYRQTLGQGPEFLTYFQNEAQLEKSRLLSDRFSAERPKGSFSTLEIQRTEQGDSAMYLCASSAQELTQYFGPGTRLLVL.

This clonotype was observed at least ten times. V and J are TRBV3-1 and TRBJ1-2; D remains unclear. With 1 base removed from V and 7 bases from J, the gap between germline ends came to 13 bases. Looked up from germline, CDR1 is LGHDT and CDR2 is YNNKEL (reference sequence). This CDR3 region has 14 residues. CDR3 loop: CASSQGIPGGGYTF. CDR3 DNA: TGTGCCAGCAGCCAAGGAATTCCGGGCGGTGGCTACACCTTC.

This clonotype was counted at least ten times. V usage is TRBV7-9 and J usage is TRBJ2-1; 7 bases fit TRBD1. The CDR3 loop spans 13 amino acids. The trim removed 3 bases at V and 7 bases at J, leaving 3 bases unmatched. Germline V lookup: CDR1 SEHNR, CDR2 FQNEAQ (reference sequence). CDR3 sequence (DNA): TGTGCCAGCAGCTTCGAGGGGGCGAATGAGCAGTTCTTC. Encoded protein: CASSFEGANEQFF.

Details on this clonotype: Just one base apart from a much larger clone, this may be a read error. The V and J genes are TRBV7-2 and TRBJ2-3; TRBD1 or TRBD2 may be the D gene (5 bases each). V was trimmed by 4 bases and J by 6 bases, leaving 20 bases between them. Germline assignment: CDR1 SGHTA and CDR2 FQGNSA. This CDR3 contains 16 residues. The CDR3 region is CASSSPRGRLWDTQYF. As DNA, the CDR3 is TGTGCCAGCAGCTCCCCACGGGGCAGACTCTGGGATACGCAGTATTTT.

The chain couples TRBV4-1 to TRBJ2-3, with D maybe TRBD1 (5 bases). CDR1 is MGHRA and CDR2 is YSYEKL in the germline V gene. This CDR3 is 16 amino acids long. V lost 0 bases and J lost 2, with 12 bases in between. CDR3 nucleotides: TGCGCCAGCAGCCAAGATCTCGACAGATACACAGATACGCAGTATTTT. This codes for CASSQDLDRYTDTQYF.

This clonotype has ten or more counts. The rearrangement uses TRBV20-1 and TRBJ2-5; 13 bases align to TRBD2. CDR1 and CDR2 (germline): DFQATT, SNEGSKA (reference sequence). V gave up 4 bases and J gave up 2 bases; unmatched junction bases: 1. The CDR3 contains 14 residues. CDR3 amino acids: CSATGLAGQETQYF. DNA of the CDR3: TGCAGTGCTACGGGACTAGCGGGGCAAGAGACCCAGTACTTC.

This chain uses TRBV3-1 with TRBJ2-3; D uncertain. The CDR3 runs to 13 residues. V was shortened by 2 bases and J by 4 bases, with 7 bases between the two germline ends. Germline values: CDR1 LGHDT, CDR2 YNNKEL (reference sequence). Written as DNA, the CDR3 is TGTGCCAGCAGCCAATCCGGGTCAGATACGCAGTATTTT. Amino acid sequence: CASSQSGSDTQYF.

The chain combines TRBV28 with TRBJ2-7; D not certain. This CDR3 is built from 10 residues. The germline V and J ends were trimmed by 6 bases and 4 bases, with 4 bases remaining between them. In germline, CDR1 is MDHEN, CDR2 SYDVKM. CDR3 coding DNA: TGTGCCAGCAGCAGGTACGAGCAGTACTTC. It is translated as CASSRYEQYF.

This clonotype turned up a few times. CDR3 nucleotide sequence: TGTGCCATCCGCCGACAGATCTATGGCTACACCTTC. Translation: CAIRRQIYGYTF. The rearrangement links TRBV6-2 or TRBV6-3 to TRBJ1-2; TRBD1 is a possible D gene (5 bases). The CDR3 runs 12 residues. Trimming removed 10 bases from V and 4 bases from J, with 13 bases in between. Germline loops: CDR1 MNHEY, CDR2 SVGEGT.

The chain links TRBV2 to TRBJ2-7, with unresolved D. Trimming shortened V by 8 bases and J by 1 base, and 9 bases separated the two germline ends. The CDR3 sequence is 12 residues long. In germline, CDR1 is SNHLY, CDR2 FYNNEI. In DNA, the CDR3 is TGTGCCAGCGTCGCTTCTTCCTACGAGCAGTACTTC. Translated: CASVASSYEQYF.